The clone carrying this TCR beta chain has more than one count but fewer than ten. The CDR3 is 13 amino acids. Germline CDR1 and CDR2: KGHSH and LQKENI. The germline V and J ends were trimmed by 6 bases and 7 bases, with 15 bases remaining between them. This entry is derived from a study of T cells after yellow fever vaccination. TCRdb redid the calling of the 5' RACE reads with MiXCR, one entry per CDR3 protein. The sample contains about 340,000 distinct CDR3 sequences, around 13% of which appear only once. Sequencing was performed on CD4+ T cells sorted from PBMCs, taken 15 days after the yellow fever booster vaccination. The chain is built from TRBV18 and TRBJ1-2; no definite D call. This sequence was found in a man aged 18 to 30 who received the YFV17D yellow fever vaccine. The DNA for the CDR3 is TGTGCCAGCTCTATTGGGCACCCGGGTGGCTACACCTTC. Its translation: CASSIGHPGGYTF.